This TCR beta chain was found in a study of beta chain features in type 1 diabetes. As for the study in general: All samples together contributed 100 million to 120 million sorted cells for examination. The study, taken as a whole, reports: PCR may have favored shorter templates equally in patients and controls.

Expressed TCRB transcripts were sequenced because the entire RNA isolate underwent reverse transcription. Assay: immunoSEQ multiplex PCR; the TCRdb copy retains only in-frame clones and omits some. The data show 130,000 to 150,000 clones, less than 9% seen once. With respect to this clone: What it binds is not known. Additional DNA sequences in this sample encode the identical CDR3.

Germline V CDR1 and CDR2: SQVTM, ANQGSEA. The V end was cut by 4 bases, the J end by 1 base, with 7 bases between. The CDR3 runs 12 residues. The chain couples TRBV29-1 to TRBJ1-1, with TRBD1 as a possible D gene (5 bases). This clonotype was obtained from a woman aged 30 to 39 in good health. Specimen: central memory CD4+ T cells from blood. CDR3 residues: CSVVGGNTEAFF. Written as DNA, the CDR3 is TGCAGCGTTGTCGGGGGGAACACTGAAGCTTTCTTT.